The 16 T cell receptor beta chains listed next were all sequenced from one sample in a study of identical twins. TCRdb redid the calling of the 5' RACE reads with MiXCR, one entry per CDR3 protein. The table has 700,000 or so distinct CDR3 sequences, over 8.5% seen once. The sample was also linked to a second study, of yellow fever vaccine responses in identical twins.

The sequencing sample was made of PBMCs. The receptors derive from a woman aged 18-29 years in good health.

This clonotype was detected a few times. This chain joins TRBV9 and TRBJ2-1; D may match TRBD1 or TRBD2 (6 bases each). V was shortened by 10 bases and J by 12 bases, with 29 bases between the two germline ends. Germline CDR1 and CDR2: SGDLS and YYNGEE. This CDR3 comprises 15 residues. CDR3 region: CASKRSSGAAEGQFF. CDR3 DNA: TGTGCCTCCAAGAGGTCGTCAGGGGCGGCGGAGGGGCAGTTCTTC.

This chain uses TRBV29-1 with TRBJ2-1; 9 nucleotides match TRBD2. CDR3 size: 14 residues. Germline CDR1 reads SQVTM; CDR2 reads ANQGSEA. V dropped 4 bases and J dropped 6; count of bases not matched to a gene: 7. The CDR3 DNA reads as TGCAGCGTTGGTCCTAGCGGGAATGGCAATGAGCAGTTCTTC. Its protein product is CSVGPSGNGNEQFF.

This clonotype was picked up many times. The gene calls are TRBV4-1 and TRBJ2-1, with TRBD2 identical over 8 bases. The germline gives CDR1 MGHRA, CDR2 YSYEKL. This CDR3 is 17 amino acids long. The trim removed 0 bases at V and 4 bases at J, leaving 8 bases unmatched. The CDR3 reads CASSQDFSGVPYNEQFF. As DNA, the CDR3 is TGCGCCAGCAGCCAAGATTTTAGCGGGGTTCCTTACAATGAGCAGTTCTTC.

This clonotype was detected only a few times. For the CDR3, the DNA is TGCAGCGTCGGCGCCTCTGGAAACACCATATATTTT. Translated, it gives CSVGASGNTIYF. The chain has TRBV29-1 and TRBJ1-3; no clear D gene. Germline V gene lookup returns CDR1 SQVTM and CDR2 ANQGSEA. The CDR3 spans 12 residues. V lost 6 bases and J lost 0, with 6 bases in between.

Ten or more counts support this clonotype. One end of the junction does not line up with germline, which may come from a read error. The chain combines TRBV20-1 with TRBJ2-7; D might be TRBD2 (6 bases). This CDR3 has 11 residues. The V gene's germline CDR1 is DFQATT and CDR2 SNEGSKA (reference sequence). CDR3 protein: CSARDTAGSHF. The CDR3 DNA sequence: TGCAGTGCTAGAGATACTGCGGGGAGTCACTTC.

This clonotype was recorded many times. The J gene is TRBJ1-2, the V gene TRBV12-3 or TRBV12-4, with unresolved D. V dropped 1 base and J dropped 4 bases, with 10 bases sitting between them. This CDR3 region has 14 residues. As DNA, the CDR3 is TGTGCCAGCAGTTTAGGTACGGGCTCCTATGGCTACACCTTC. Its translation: CASSLGTGSYGYTF.

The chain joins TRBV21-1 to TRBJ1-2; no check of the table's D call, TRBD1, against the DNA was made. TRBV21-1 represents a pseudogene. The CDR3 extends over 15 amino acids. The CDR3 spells CASSRERGRCYGYTF. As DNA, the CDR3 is TGTGCCAGCAGCAGGGAAAGGGGGCGCTGCTATGGCTACACCTTC.

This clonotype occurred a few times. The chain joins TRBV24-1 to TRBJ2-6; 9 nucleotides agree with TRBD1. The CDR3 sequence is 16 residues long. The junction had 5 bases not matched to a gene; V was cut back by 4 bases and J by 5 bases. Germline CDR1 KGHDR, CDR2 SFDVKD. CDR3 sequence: CATSDPGQGWANVLTF. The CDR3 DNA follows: TGTGCCACCAGTGACCCGGGACAGGGCTGGGCCAACGTCCTGACTTTC.

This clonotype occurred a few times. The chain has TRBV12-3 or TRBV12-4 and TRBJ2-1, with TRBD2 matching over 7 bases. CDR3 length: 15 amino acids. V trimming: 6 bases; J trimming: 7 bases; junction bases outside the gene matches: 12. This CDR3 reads CASSPSGGVSNEQFF. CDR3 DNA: TGTGCCAGCAGCCCTAGTGGGGGGGTCAGTAATGAGCAGTTCTTC.

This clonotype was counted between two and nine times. The CDR3 sequence is CASSLGDRGTQETQYF. DNA for the CDR3: TGTGCCAGCAGCTTAGGAGACAGGGGGACCCAAGAGACCCAGTACTTC. This rearrangement joins TRBV7-9 to TRBJ2-5, with TRBD1 identical over 9 bases. The germline CDR1 and CDR2 sequences are SEHNR and FQNEAQ (reference sequence). This CDR3 spans 16 amino acids. J lost 1 base, V lost 1 base, and 4 bases had no gene match. Based on the CDR3 plus reference TRBV7-9 and TRBJ2-5, the full variable domain is DTGVSQNPRHKITKRGQNVTFRCDPISEHNRLYWYRQTLGQGPEFLTYFQNEAQLEKSRLLSDRFSAERPKGSFSTLEIQRTEQGDSAMYLCASSLGDRGTQETQYFGPGTRLLVL.

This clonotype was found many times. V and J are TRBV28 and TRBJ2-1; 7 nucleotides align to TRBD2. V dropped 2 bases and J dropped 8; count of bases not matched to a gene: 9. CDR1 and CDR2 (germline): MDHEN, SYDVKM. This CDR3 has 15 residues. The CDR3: CASSLRGGFTDEQFF. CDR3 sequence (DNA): TGTGCCAGCAGTTTACGGGGAGGGTTTACAGATGAGCAGTTCTTC. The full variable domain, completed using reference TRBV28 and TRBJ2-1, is DVKVTQSSRYLVKRTGEKVFLECVQDMDHENMFWYRQDPGLGLRLIYFSYDVKMKEKGDIPEGYSVSREKKERFSLILESASTNQTSMYLCASSLRGGFTDEQFFGPGTRLTVL.

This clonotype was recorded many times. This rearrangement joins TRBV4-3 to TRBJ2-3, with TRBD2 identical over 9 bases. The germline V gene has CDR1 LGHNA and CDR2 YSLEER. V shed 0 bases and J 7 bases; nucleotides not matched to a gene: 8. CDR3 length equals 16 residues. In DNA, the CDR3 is TGCGCCAGCAGCCAAGATCTGGGACTAGCCGCTAATACGCAGTATTTT. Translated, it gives CASSQDLGLAANTQYF.

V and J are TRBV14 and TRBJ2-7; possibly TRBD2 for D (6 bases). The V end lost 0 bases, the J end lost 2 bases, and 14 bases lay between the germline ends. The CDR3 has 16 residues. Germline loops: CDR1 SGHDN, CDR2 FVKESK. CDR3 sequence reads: CASSQDMTGEAYEQYF. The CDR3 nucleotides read TGTGCCAGCAGCCAAGATATGACGGGAGAGGCCTACGAGCAGTACTTC. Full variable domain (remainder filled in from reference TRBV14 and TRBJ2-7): EAGVTQFPSHSVIEKGQTVTLRCDPISGHDNLYWYRRVMGKEIKFLLHFVKESKQDESGMPNNRFLAERTGGTYSTLKVQPAELEDSGVYFCASSQDMTGEAYEQYFGPGTRLTVT.

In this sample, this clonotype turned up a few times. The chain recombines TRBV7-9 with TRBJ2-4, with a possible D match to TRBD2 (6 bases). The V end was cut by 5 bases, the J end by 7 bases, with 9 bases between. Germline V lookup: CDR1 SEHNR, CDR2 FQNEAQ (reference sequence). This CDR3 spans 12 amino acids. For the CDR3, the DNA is TGTGCCAGCAGCCCGGAGGGGAACATTCAGTACTTC. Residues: CASSPEGNIQYF.

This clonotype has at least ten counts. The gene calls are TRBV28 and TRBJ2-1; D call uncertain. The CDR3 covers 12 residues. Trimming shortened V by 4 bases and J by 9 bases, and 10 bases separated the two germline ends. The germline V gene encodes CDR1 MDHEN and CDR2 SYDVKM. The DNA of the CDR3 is TGTGCCAGCAGTTCCCCTTTGAGTGAGCAGTTCTTC. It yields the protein CASSSPLSEQFF.

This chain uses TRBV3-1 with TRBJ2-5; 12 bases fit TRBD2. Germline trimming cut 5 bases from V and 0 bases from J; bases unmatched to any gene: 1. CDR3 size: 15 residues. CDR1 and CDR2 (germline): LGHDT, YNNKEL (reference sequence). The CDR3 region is CASSGLAGNQETQYF. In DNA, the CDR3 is TGTGCCAGCAGCGGACTAGCGGGGAACCAAGAGACCCAGTACTTC.